This T cell receptor beta chain was profiled in a study of T cell responses to AZD1222 COVID-19 vaccine. Study-level background: Both about-4-week and about-12-week second-dose recipients were combined. Study observations and caveats: The number of AZD1222 recipients seropositive at baseline was only 6 or 7.

TCRdb keeps only in-frame clones here, not all; method: immunoSEQ multiplex PCR. Of about 110,000 clones detected, more than 75% appear once; the ten largest clones hold 1% to 1.5%. The J segment lost 8 bases and the V segment lost 6 bases, leaving 13 bases of the junction unmatched. The CDR3 spans 16 residues. Per germline, CDR1 KGHSH and CDR2 LQKENI. This clone was seen a few times. The antigen remains undetermined. Sequences were derived from peripheral blood, sampled on day 0 of AZD1222 vaccination. This chain connects TRBV18 to TRBJ1-4, with 9 bases matching TRBD1. The TCR comes from an adult in good health. Written as DNA, the CDR3 is TGTGCCAGCTCCCTACAGCCGGGACAGGGTGAGGAAAAACTGTTTTTT. Its translation: CASSLQPGQGEEKLFF.